Listed below are T cell receptor beta chains from one sample, sequenced in a study of vaccination effects on CD4 cells after COVID-19. Data came from immunoSEQ multiplex PCR; TCRdb stores just in-frame clones and leaves some out. Of approximately 30,000 clones listed, about 80% are singletons. These receptors have no identified antigens. The sample here was CD4+ T cells from PBMCs cultured with HCoV-NL63 spike peptides, taken after COVID-19 vaccination. These receptors came from a human donor who received a COVID-19 vaccine. Some clones in this sample may be carry-over from other donors' samples. The CDR3 runs from the conserved cysteine through the conserved F or W. D genes are given only for firm matches. For some rows the clone size is stated as once, few or many, or as a class when expanded; others skip it.

CASSPGGSGANVLTF TGTGCCAGCAGCCCAGGGGGCTCTGGGGCCAACGTCCTGACTTTC NA TRBD1 TRBJ2-6 TRBV7-2
CASSAIRGEGSYNSPLHF TGTGCCAGCAGCGCCATTAGGGGGGAAGGATCCTATAATTCACCCCTCCACTTT NA NA TRBJ1-6 TRBV9
CASSQMRQGPGNTIYF TGCGCCAGCAGCCAGATGAGACAGGGCCCTGGAAACACCATATATTTT NA TRBD1 TRBJ1-3 TRBV5-1
CASSLGNSGNTIYF TGTGCCAGTAGCCTGGGAAACTCTGGAAACACCATATATTTT NA NA TRBJ1-3 TRBV19
CASGTGGRSPLHF TGTGCCAGCGGGACAGGGGGACGTTCACCCCTCCACTTT NA TRBD1 TRBJ1-6 TRBV6-5
CASSRRADREEETQYF TGTGCCAGCAGCCGCCGGGCGGACAGGGAGGAAGAGACCCAGTACTTC NA TRBD1 TRBJ2-5 TRBV4-2
CAWRGVAAYGYTF TGTGCCTGGAGAGGGGTCGCAGCCTATGGCTACACCTTC NA NA TRBJ1-2 TRBV30
CASRNHRGQPQHF TGTGCCAGCAGAAACCATAGGGGTCAGCCCCAGCATTTT NA NA TRBJ1-5 TRBV6-5
CASSQANSANYGYTF TGCGCCAGCAGCCAGGCAAACTCAGCTAACTATGGCTACACCTTC NA NA TRBJ1-2 TRBV4-1
CSATIGSEQFF TGCAGTGCTACGATCGGGTCTGAGCAGTTCTTC few NA TRBJ2-1 TRBV20-1
CASSRLGNEQFF TGTGCCAGCAGCAGGCTGGGGAATGAGCAGTTCTTC NA NA TRBJ2-1 TRBV28
CASRSGGGYTF TGTGCCAGCAGATCAGGTGGTGGCTACACCTTC few NA TRBJ1-2 TRBV6-6
CASSQQGAGANVLTF TGCGCCAGCAGCCAACAGGGGGCTGGGGCCAACGTCCTGACTTTC NA TRBD1 TRBJ2-6 TRBV4-1
CASSSGNSGANVLTF TGCGCCAGCAGCTCTGGGAACTCTGGGGCCAACGTCCTGACTTTC few NA TRBJ2-6 TRBV5-1
CASSLDSYNSPLHF TGTGCCAGCAGCTTGGACAGTTATAATTCACCCCTCCACTTT NA NA TRBJ1-6 TRBV7-2
CASSPGQGDGYTF TGTGCCAGCTCACCAGGGCAGGGGGATGGCTACACCTTC NA TRBD1 TRBJ1-2 TRBV18
CASSRPRDTQYF TGTGCCAGCTCGCGACCAAGGGATACGCAGTATTTT NA NA TRBJ2-3 TRBV2
CASSVSTSQADTQYF TGTGCCAGCAGCGTATCGACTAGTCAAGCAGATACGCAGTATTTT NA NA TRBJ2-3 TRBV9
CASSQAMTGGGQPQHF TGCGCCAGCAGCCAAGCAATGACAGGGGGCGGTCAGCCCCAGCATTTT NA TRBD1 TRBJ1-5 TRBV4-1
CASSTRGGDSTDTQYF TGTGCCAGCAGCACCCGAGGGGGGGATAGCACAGATACGCAGTATTTT NA NA TRBJ2-3 TRBV7-3
CASSIADRGHQPQHF TGTGCCAGTAGTATCGCCGACAGGGGACATCAGCCCCAGCATTTT NA TRBD1 TRBJ1-5 TRBV19
CASSNPVWGAYQPQHF TGTGCCAGCAGTAACCCCGTCTGGGGGGCATACCAGCCCCAGCATTTT NA NA TRBJ1-5 TRBV6-2/TRBV6-3
CASSEIAAPNTGELFF TGTGCCAGCAGTGAAATAGCGGCGCCGAACACCGGGGAGCTGTTTTTT NA NA TRBJ2-2 TRBV25-1
CASSHLGDTQYF TGCGCCAGCAGCCACTTGGGAGATACGCAGTATTTT NA NA TRBJ2-3 TRBV5-1
CASSFRTGPNTGELFF TGTGCCAGCAGCTTCCGGACAGGACCGAACACCGGGGAGCTGTTTTTT NA TRBD1 TRBJ2-2 TRBV9
CASSVGPLGQGAQHF TGTGCCAGCAGCGTAGGGCCCCTTGGCCAGGGGGCCCAGCATTTT NA TRBD1 TRBJ1-5 TRBV9
CASSELGTGAGYTF TGTGCCAGCAGTGAACTGGGGACAGGGGCCGGCTACACCTTC once TRBD1 TRBJ1-2 TRBV25-1
CASSGPSGNTIYF TGTGCCAGCAGTGGGCCCTCTGGAAACACCATATATTTT once NA TRBJ1-3 TRBV12-3/TRBV12-4
CASSLGGVNTEAFF TGTGCCAGCAGCTTAGGGGGAGTAAACACTGAAGCTTTCTTT few NA TRBJ1-1 TRBV7-9
CAISDQLSGTEAFF TGTGCCATCAGTGACCAACTCAGCGGGACTGAAGCTTTCTTT NA NA TRBJ1-1 TRBV10-3
CASSLVEAGGELFF TGTGCCAGCAGCTTAGTTGAGGCAGGCGGGGAGCTGTTTTTT NA NA TRBJ2-2 TRBV7-2
CASSRGKETQYF TGTGCCAGTAGTAGGGGGAAGGAGACCCAGTACTTC NA NA TRBJ2-5 TRBV19
CALTTGGNGTEAFF TGTGCCCTAACGACTGGGGGGAATGGCACTGAAGCTTTCTTT once NA TRBJ1-1 TRBV27
CASSSPEESTDTQYF TGCGCCAGCAGCTCTCCCGAGGAAAGCACAGATACGCAGTATTTT NA NA TRBJ2-3 TRBV5-1
CASRRDSLSGANVLTF TGTGCCAGCAGGCGAGACAGTCTCTCTGGGGCCAACGTCCTGACTTTC NA NA TRBJ2-6 TRBV2
CASSLGWESTEAFF TGTGCCAGCAGCCTCGGTTGGGAGAGCACTGAAGCTTTCTTT NA NA TRBJ1-1 TRBV7-3
CASSLAGGLGGYTF TGCGCCAGCAGCTTGGCCGGTGGACTAGGTGGCTACACCTTC NA NA TRBJ1-2 TRBV5-1
CSAQANEQFF TGCAGTGCTCAAGCTAATGAGCAGTTCTTC NA NA TRBJ2-1 TRBV20-1
CASSLSGSGLGQAKNIQYF TGTGCCAGTTCCTTAAGTGGGTCGGGACTAGGACAGGCCAAAAACATTCAGTACTTC NA TRBD2 TRBJ2-4 TRBV19
CASSRDLNTGELFF TGTGCCTCCTCAAGGGATCTGAACACCGGGGAGCTGTTTTTT NA NA TRBJ2-2 TRBV30
CASSPGHSNQPQHF TGTGCCAGCAGCCCAGGCCATAGCAATCAGCCCCAGCATTTT NA NA TRBJ1-5 TRBV9
CAWSVYNEQFF TGTGCCTGGAGTGTTTACAATGAGCAGTTCTTC NA NA TRBJ2-1 TRBV30
CASSLRVTSYNEQFF TGTGCCAGCAGCTTAAGGGTGACCTCCTACAATGAGCAGTTCTTC NA NA TRBJ2-1 TRBV7-3
CASSLNKGAGETQYF TGTGCCAGCAGCTTAAACAAGGGGGCAGGGGAGACCCAGTACTTC few TRBD1 TRBJ2-5 TRBV7-3
CASSLHRPGRKTEAFF TGTGCCAGCAGCCTCCACCGCCCAGGGAGAAAAACTGAAGCTTTCTTT NA NA TRBJ1-1 TRBV11-2
CASSLGKRNYNEQFF TGTGCCAGCAGCTTAGGGAAGAGGAATTACAATGAGCAGTTCTTC NA NA TRBJ2-1 TRBV11-3
CASLSLAGGPDTQYF TGTGCCAGTTTATCCCTAGCGGGGGGGCCCGATACGCAGTATTTT NA TRBD2 TRBJ2-3 TRBV19
CASSPDGNTEAFF TGCGCCAGCTCACCGGACGGGAACACTGAAGCTTTCTTT NA NA TRBJ1-1 TRBV18
CASSLAKGGGTDTQYF TGCGCCAGCAGCTTGGCCAAAGGAGGGGGCACAGATACGCAGTATTTT once NA TRBJ2-3 TRBV5-1
CATHLASTGELFF TGTGCCACTCACTTAGCGTCCACCGGGGAGCTGTTTTTT NA NA TRBJ2-2 TRBV24-1
CASSPTGGGSAGANVLTF TGCGCCAGCAGCCCTACAGGGGGCGGGTCCGCTGGGGCCAACGTCCTGACTTTC NA TRBD1 TRBJ2-6 TRBV4-3
CASTLDGQGALGGELFF TGTGCCAGCACCCTGGATGGACAGGGGGCACTTGGCGGGGAGCTGTTTTTT NA TRBD1 TRBJ2-2 TRBV7-2
CASSQRGETEAFF TGTGCCAGCAGCCAACGAGGGGAGACTGAAGCTTTCTTT NA NA TRBJ1-1 TRBV3-1/TRBV3-2
CATGQGYTDTQYF TGTGCCACCGGGCAGGGTTACACAGATACGCAGTATTTT NA NA TRBJ2-3 TRBV24-1
CASSLAWGPDTQYF TGTGCCAGCAGCTTAGCCTGGGGACCAGATACGCAGTATTTT NA NA TRBJ2-3 TRBV7-2